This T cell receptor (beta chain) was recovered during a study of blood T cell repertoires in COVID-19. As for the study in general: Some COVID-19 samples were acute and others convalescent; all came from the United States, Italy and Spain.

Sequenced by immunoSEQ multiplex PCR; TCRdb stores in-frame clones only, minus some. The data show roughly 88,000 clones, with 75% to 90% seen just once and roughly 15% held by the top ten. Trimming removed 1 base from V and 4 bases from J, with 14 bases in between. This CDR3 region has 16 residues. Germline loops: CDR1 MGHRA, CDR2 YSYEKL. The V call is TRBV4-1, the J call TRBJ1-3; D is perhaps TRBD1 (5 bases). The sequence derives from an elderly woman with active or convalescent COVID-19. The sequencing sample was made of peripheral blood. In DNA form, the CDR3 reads TGCGCCAGCAGCCAAGTAGGCAGGGTGAGGGGAAACACCATATATTTT. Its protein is CASSQVGRVRGNTIYF.